One sample yielded the 14 T cell receptor beta chains listed below, sequenced in a study of early T cells in non-severe SARS-CoV-2 infection. TCRdb re-analysed the 5' RACE reads in MiXCR, keeping a single row per CDR3 protein. Here the sample spans fewer than 85,000 distinct CDR3 sequences, around 11% being singletons. The source material was whole blood, sampled at baseline. The receptors derive from an adult who was a healthcare worker with PCR-confirmed SARS-CoV-2 infection or an uninfected control (not recorded which).

V usage is TRBV19 and J usage is TRBJ2-7; maybe TRBD2 (5 bases). There are 15 residues in the CDR3. The germline V gene has CDR1 LNHDA and CDR2 SQIVND (reference sequence). V was clipped by 4 bases and J by 3 bases, with 16 bases between them. The chain's CDR3 is CASSTKPPSSYEQYF. The DNA for the CDR3 is TGTGCCAGTAGTACAAAGCCCCCTAGCAGCTACGAGCAGTACTTC.

This clonotype was observed a handful of times. The V and J genes are TRBV6-6 and TRBJ1-2; D is possibly TRBD1 (6 bases). Germline CDR1 reads MNHNY; CDR2 reads SVGAGI (reference sequence). CDR3 size: 13 residues. Trimming cost V 7 bases and J 6 bases, with 15 bases left between them. The CDR3 loop reads CASTFAGEHGYTF. CDR3 coding DNA: TGTGCCAGCACCTTCGCAGGGGAACATGGCTACACCTTC.

V gene TRBV6-1 combines with J gene TRBJ1-4; D is ambiguous. V gave up 6 bases and J gave up 6 bases, with 14 bases separating them. Germline lookup yields CDR1 MNHNS and CDR2 SASEGT. This CDR3 region has 14 residues. CDR3 in DNA: TGTGCCAGCAGCGCCCTCCGCGATGATGAAAAACTGTTTTTT. Its protein product is CASSALRDDEKLFF.

The chain couples TRBV3-1 to TRBJ1-6; D remains unclear. This CDR3 region has 14 residues. Germline V gene data show CDR1 as LGHDT and CDR2 as YNNKEL (reference sequence). V shed 3 bases and J shed 7 bases, with 10 bases lying between them. The CDR3: CASSQVGPNSPLHF. In DNA form, the CDR3 reads TGTGCCAGCAGCCAGGTAGGGCCGAATTCACCCCTCCACTTT.

V and J are TRBV6-2 or TRBV6-3 and TRBJ2-3, with D uncertain. The ends were cut back, 4 bases at V and 6 bases at J, with 8 bases in the middle. The CDR3 sequence is 12 residues long. Germline CDR1 is MNHEY and CDR2 is SVGEGT. CDR3 nucleotides: TGTGCCAGCAGTTCCTCTCTGGATACGCAGTATTTT. Translating it yields CASSSSLDTQYF.

This clonotype was counted many times. The chain links TRBV7-9 to TRBJ1-1; weak D call: TRBD1 (6 bases). V lost 7 bases and J lost 4, with 13 bases in between. The CDR3 runs to 13 residues. Germline V gives CDR1 SEHNR, CDR2 FQNEAQ (reference sequence). The CDR3 sequence is CASKALQGTEAFF. CDR3 DNA sequence: TGTGCCAGCAAGGCCCTACAGGGCACTGAAGCTTTCTTT.

CDR3 sequence: CSVRWGPNYGYTF. CDR3 DNA sequence: TGCAGCGTTCGGTGGGGGCCCAACTATGGCTACACCTTC. This rearrangement joins TRBV29-1 to TRBJ1-2, with D possibly matching TRBD1 (6 bases). The CDR3 is 13 amino acids. Germline values: CDR1 SQVTM, CDR2 ANQGSEA. The germline V and J ends were trimmed by 5 bases and 2 bases, with 12 bases remaining between them.

The table lists this clonotype with a few counts. This chain connects TRBV10-2 to TRBJ2-1; TRBD2 agrees at 9 bases. Germline assignment: CDR1 WSHSY and CDR2 SAAADI. V gave up 8 bases and J gave up 3 bases; unmatched junction bases: 8. CDR3 length: 15 residues. CDR3 region: CASVGGLAIYNEQFF. CDR3 coding DNA: TGCGCCAGCGTGGGTGGACTAGCGATCTACAATGAGCAGTTCTTC.

This clonotype showed up just a few times. V is TRBV6-4 and J is TRBJ2-2, with D possibly matching TRBD2 (5 bases). Germline V gene sequence: CDR1 MRHNA, CDR2 SNTAGT. The CDR3 has 15 residues. V shed 5 bases and J shed 1 base, with 11 bases lying between them. The CDR3 spells CASSPGKLNTGELFF. CDR3 in DNA: TGTGCCAGCAGTCCGGGGAAACTGAACACCGGGGAGCTGTTTTTT.

The chain employs TRBV3-1 and TRBJ2-1; D unclear. Germline CDR1 and CDR2: LGHDT and YNNKEL (reference sequence). Trimming stripped 5 bases from V and 4 bases from J, with 6 bases between. The CDR3 covers 12 residues. CDR3 sequence (DNA): TGTGCCAGCAGCATCAATTACAATGAGCAGTTCTTC. Translation: CASSINYNEQFF.

V and J are TRBV28 and TRBJ2-7; D uncertain. CDR1 and CDR2 (germline): MDHEN, SYDVKM. The ends were cut back, 3 bases at V and 4 bases at J, with 19 bases in the middle. CDR3 length: 16 residues. CDR3 in DNA: TGTGCCAGCAGTTTGGTTAGGCATTCTAATAGTTACGAGCAGTACTTC. As protein: CASSLVRHSNSYEQYF.

This clonotype was found a few times. The chain carries TRBV28 and TRBJ2-5; 7 nucleotides agree with TRBD1. The CDR3 length is 15 residues. V lost 3 bases, J lost 2 bases, and 6 bases stayed unmatched. Germline CDR1 MDHEN, CDR2 SYDVKM. The DNA for the CDR3 is TGTGCCAGCAGTTTGGGACAGTTGGTTCAAGAGACCCAGTACTTC. It is translated as CASSLGQLVQETQYF. Variable domain in full (rest from reference TRBV28 and TRBJ2-5): DVKVTQSSRYLVKRTGEKVFLECVQDMDHENMFWYRQDPGLGLRLIYFSYDVKMKEKGDIPEGYSVSREKKERFSLILESASTNQTSMYLCASSLGQLVQETQYFGPGTRLLVL.

The CDR3: CASTEPNSNQPQHF. The CDR3 bases are TGTGCCAGTACAGAACCCAATAGCAATCAGCCCCAGCATTTT. This chain links TRBV6-6 with TRBJ1-5; no definite D call. Germline assignment: CDR1 MNHNY and CDR2 SVGAGI (reference sequence). CDR3 length: 14 residues. Trimming took 9 bases from V and 0 from J, leaving 12 bases between them.

This clonotype was seen a handful of times. The gene calls are TRBV5-4 and TRBJ1-4, with 8 bases matching TRBD1. Germline CDR1 and CDR2: SGHNT and YYREEE (reference sequence). The CDR3 consists of 15 residues. The ends lost 0 bases at V and 4 bases at J; junction bases unmatched: 2. CDR3 protein: CASSLGQGNNEKLFF. CDR3 nucleotide sequence: TGTGCCAGCAGCTTGGGACAGGGGAATAATGAAAAACTGTTTTTT.